This TCR beta chain was recorded in a study of early T cells in non-severe SARS-CoV-2 infection. General study points: Matching against VDJdb likely underestimated virus-specific expansions, favoring anti-spike CD8.

Researchers attached unique molecular identifiers to individual cDNA molecules. In TCRdb, the 5' RACE reads were re-called with MiXCR into one record per CDR3 protein. The sample has 70,000 to 75,000 distinct CDR3 sequences, around 12% seen once. V was clipped by 7 bases and J by 6 bases; unmatched bases: 15. This CDR3 has 16 residues. From germline, CDR1 is SQVTM and CDR2 ANQGSEA. Of note for this clonotype: Its target is not known. A much larger clone lies one base from this, so it may be a read error.

The sample comprised whole blood. The chain uses TRBV29-1 and TRBJ2-1; 10 nucleotides line up with TRBD2. This receptor was taken from an adult who was a healthcare worker with PCR-confirmed SARS-CoV-2 infection or an uninfected control (not recorded which). The CDR3 bases are TGCAGCGCCCCCCTCGGAGCGGGAGGGCCGGGCAATGAGCAGTTCTTC. This gives the protein CSAPLGAGGPGNEQFF.